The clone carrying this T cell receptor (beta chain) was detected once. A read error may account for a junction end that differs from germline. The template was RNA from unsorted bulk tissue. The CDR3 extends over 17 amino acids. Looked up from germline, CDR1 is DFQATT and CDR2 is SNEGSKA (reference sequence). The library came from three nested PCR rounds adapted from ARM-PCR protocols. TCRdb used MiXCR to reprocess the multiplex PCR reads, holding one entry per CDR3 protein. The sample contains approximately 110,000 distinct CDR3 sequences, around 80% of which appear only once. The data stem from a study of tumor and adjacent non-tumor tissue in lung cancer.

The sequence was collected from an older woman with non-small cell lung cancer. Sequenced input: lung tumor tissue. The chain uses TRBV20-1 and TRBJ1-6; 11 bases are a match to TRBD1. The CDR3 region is CSASGTGGSSYNSPFHF. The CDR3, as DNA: TGCAGTGCCTCAGGGACAGGGGGAAGTTCCTATAATTCACCCTTCCACTTT.